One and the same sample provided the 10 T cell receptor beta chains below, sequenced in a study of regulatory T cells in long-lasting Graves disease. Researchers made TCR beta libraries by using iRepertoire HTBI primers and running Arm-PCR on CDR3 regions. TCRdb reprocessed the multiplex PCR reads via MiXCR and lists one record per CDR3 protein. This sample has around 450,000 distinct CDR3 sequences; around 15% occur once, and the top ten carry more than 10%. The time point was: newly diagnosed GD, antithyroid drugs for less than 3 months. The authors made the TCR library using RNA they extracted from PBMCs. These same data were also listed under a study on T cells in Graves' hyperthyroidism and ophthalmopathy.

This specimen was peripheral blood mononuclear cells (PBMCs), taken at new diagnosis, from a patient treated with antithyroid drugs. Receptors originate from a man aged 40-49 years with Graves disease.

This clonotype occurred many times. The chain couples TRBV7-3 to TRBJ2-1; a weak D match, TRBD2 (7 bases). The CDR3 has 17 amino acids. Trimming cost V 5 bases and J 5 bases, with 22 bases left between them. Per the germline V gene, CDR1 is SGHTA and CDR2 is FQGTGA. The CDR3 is CASSPLLRGSGNNEQFF. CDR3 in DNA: TGTGCCAGCAGCCCCCTCCTTAGGGGGAGCGGGAACAATGAGCAGTTCTTC.

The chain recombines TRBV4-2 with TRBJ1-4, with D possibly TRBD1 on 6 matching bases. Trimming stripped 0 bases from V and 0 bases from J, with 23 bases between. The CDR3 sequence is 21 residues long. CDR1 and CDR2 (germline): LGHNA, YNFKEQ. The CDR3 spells CASSQEPSSLTGSATNEKLFF. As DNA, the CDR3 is TGTGCCAGCAGCCAAGAACCCTCTAGCTTAACAGGGTCAGCAACTAATGAAAAACTGTTTTTT.

In DNA, the CDR3 is TGTGCCAGCAGTTACCCAACCGGGGGCAGGGGCAATGAGCAGTTCTTC. Amino acids: CASSYPTGGRGNEQFF. The rearrangement links TRBV28 to TRBJ2-1, with D perhaps being TRBD1 or TRBD2 (6 bases each). Trimming cost V 4 bases and J 6 bases, with 19 bases left between them. This CDR3 region has 16 residues. Per germline, CDR1 MDHEN and CDR2 SYDVKM.

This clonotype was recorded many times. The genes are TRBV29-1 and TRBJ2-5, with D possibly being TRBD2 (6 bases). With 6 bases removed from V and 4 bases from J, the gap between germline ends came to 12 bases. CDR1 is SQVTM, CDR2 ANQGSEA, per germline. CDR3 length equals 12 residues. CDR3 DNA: TGCAGCGTCCACAAGGGAGGAGAGACCCAGTACTTC. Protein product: CSVHKGGETQYF.

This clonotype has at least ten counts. This chain's CDR3 is CASSQEGGTDTQYF. CDR3 in DNA: TGTGCCAGCAGCCAAGAGGGGGGGACAGATACGCAGTATTTT. This rearrangement joins TRBV4-2 to TRBJ2-3; TRBD2 aligns across 7 bases. Losses at the gene ends were 0 bases for V and 3 bases for J; bases not matched to a gene: 0. In germline, CDR1 is LGHNA, CDR2 YNFKEQ. This CDR3 has 14 amino acids.

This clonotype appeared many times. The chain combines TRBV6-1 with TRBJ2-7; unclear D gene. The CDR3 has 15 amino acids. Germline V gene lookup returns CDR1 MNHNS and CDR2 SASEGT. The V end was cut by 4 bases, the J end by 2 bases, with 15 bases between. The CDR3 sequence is CASSVPIRSTYEQYF. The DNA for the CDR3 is TGTGCCAGCAGTGTTCCCATCCGCTCGACCTACGAGCAGTACTTC.

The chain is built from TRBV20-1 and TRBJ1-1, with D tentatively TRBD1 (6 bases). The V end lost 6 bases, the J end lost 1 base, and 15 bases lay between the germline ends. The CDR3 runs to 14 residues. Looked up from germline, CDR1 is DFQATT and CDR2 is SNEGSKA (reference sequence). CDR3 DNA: TGCAGTGCCAGCAGCTCGGACAGGAACACTGAAGCTTTCTTT. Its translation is CSASSSDRNTEAFF.

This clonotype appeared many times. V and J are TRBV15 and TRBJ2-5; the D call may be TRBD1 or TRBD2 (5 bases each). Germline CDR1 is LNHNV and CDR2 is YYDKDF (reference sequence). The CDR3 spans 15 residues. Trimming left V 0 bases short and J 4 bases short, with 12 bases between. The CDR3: CATSRDGAGTETQYF. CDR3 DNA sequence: TGTGCCACCAGCAGAGATGGGGCAGGGACAGAGACCCAGTACTTC.

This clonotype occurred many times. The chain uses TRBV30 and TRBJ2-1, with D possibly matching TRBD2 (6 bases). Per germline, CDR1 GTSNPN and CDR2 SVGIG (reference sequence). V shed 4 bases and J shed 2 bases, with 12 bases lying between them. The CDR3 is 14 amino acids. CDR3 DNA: TGTGCCTGGAAGGCGGGGAGGACCTACAATGAGCAGTTCTTC. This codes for CAWKAGRTYNEQFF.

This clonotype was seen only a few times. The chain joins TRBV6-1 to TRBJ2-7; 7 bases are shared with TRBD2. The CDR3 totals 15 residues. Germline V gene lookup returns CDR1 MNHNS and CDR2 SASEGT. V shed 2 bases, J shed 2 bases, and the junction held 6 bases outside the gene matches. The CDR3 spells CASSESGGRAYEQYF. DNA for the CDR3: TGTGCCAGCAGTGAATCGGGTGGGAGGGCCTACGAGCAGTACTTC.